The rows below give T cell receptor beta chains drawn from one sample of a study of T cell repertoires in cytomegalovirus infection. Using its own MiXCR run on the reads, TCRdb lists one record per CDR3 protein. There are fewer than 550,000 distinct CDR3 sequences in the sample; 26% occur only once, and about 12% lies in the top ten. Specimen: PBMCs. These receptors were obtained from a human donor in good health (CMV status not recorded). Some clones in this sample may be carry-over from other donors' samples. Both conserved end residues are part of each CDR3. A D gene is named only where the DNA matches it firmly. The size field is filled for only some rows; it gives once, few, many or a size class.

17 TRBJ2-7 TRBD2 TRBV19 few TGTGCCAGTAGCAGGACTAGCGGGATCACCGCCCGCTACGAGCAGTACTTC CASSRTSGITARYEQYF
14 TRBJ1-4 - TRBV7-9 few TGTGCCAGCAGCGTACGGGGAACTAATGAAAAACTGTTTTTT CASSVRGTNEKLFF
15 TRBJ1-2 - TRBV12-3/TRBV12-4 few TGTGCCAGCAGTTTTAGGTGGGCGCCTAACTATGGCTACACCTTC CASSFRWAPNYGYTF
16 TRBJ2-1 TRBD2 TRBV7-2 - TGTGCCAGCAGCGAATTAGCGGGTGGGATCTACAATGAGCAGTTCTTC CASSELAGGIYNEQFF
18 TRBJ2-3 TRBD2 TRBV19 - TGTGCCAGTAGCTCCCCGGGCGGGAGAGGTAGGAGCACAGATACGCAGTATTTT CASSSPGGRGRSTDTQYF
14 TRBJ2-3 - TRBV29-1 - TGCAGCGTTGAAGGATCCCCCAGGGCAGATACGCAGTATTTT CSVEGSPRADTQYF
13 TRBJ2-7 - TRBV7-2 few TGTGCCAGCAGCGCGCAAACAGGTTACGAGCAGTACTTC CASSAQTGYEQYF
16 TRBJ2-1 TRBD2 TRBV29-1 few TGCAGCGTTGAAGGGACTAGCGGGAGGCCTACCAATGAGCAGTTCTTC CSVEGTSGRPTNEQFF
16 TRBJ2-7 TRBD2 TRBV7-6 few TGTGCCAGCAGCCCGGGGGTATTAGCGGGAACCTACGAGCAGTACTTC CASSPGVLAGTYEQYF
14 TRBJ1-2 - TRBV5-6 - TGTGCCAGCAGCTTAGTCCAGGGTAACTATGGCTACACCTTC CASSLVQGNYGYTF
17 TRBJ2-2 TRBD1 TRBV7-2 - TGTGCCAGCAGCTTACCTCAGCACAGGGGACACACCGGGGAGCTGTTTTTT CASSLPQHRGHTGELFF
14 TRBJ2-1 TRBD2 TRBV20-1 - TGCAGTGCTAGAAAGGTAGCGGGAGTAGGTTGGGAGTTCTTC CSARKVAGVGWEFF
18 TRBJ2-2 - TRBV20-1 - TGCAGTGCTAGAGATATTCGAAACTCGCCAGTGAACACCGGGGAGCTGTTTTTT CSARDIRNSPVNTGELFF
15 TRBJ2-1 TRBD2 TRBV20-1 - TGCAGTGCTAGAGATGAACGGGAGGGGTACAATGAGCAGTTCTTC CSARDEREGYNEQFF
17 TRBJ2-1 - TRBV12-5 - TGTGCTAGTGGTTTGGCCCCTCGTGGCGGTCGCTACAATGAGCAGTTCTTC CASGLAPRGGRYNEQFF
13 TRBJ2-7 - TRBV20-1 - TGCAGGGTTGGACAGGGACTAACCTACGAGCAGTACTTC CRVGQGLTYEQYF
15 TRBJ2-1 TRBD2 TRBV7-9 - TGTGCCAGCAGTTCGGGACTAGCGGGTCTCAATGAGCAGTTCTTC CASSSGLAGLNEQFF
14 TRBJ1-3 TRBD1 TRBV7-2 many TGTGCCAGCAGCTTCGACAGGGTGGGAAACACCATATATTTT CASSFDRVGNTIYF
14 TRBJ1-1 - TRBV12-3/TRBV12-4 few TGTGCCAGCAGTCTCCGAGCCTGGGGGGCTGAAGCTTTCTTT CASSLRAWGAEAFF
16 TRBJ2-7 TRBD1 TRBV28 many TGTGCCAGCAGCCAAAACGACAGGGGGAGCTCCTACGAGCAGTACTTC CASSQNDRGSSYEQYF
9 TRBJ2-5 - TRBV2 - TGTGCCAAAGGGGAGACCCAGTACTTC CAKGETQYF
14 TRBJ2-5 - TRBV7-2 - TGTGCCAGCAGCCAAGTTGGATATGGAGAGACCCAGTACTTC CASSQVGYGETQYF
15 TRBJ2-1 - TRBV7-9 - TGTGCCAGCAGCCCCCCGGGACACCCCTACAATGAGCAGTTCTTC CASSPPGHPYNEQFF
14 TRBJ1-3 - TRBV19 few TGTGCCAGTAGGGGACGGACTTATGGAAACACCATATATTTT CASRGRTYGNTIYF
17 TRBJ1-2 TRBD1 TRBV28 few TGTGCCAGCAGTGCCGGGACAGGGGGCGCCTCGGGGTATGGCTACACCTTC CASSAGTGGASGYGYTF
22 TRBJ2-1 TRBD2 TRBV27 - TGTGCCAGCGGTCTAATAACCGCAGGGGAGTTAGGCTCTAGCGGGAGTTACAATGAGCAGTTCTTC CASGLITAGELGSSGSYNEQFF
15 TRBJ1-1 - TRBV7-9 - TGTGCCAGCAGCTTCGACCGCCGGATGAACACTGAAGCTTTCTTT CASSFDRRMNTEAFF
15 TRBJ2-6 - TRBV19 - TGTGCCAGTAGTATAGGGCAGGGGGGGGCCAACGTCCTGACTTTC CASSIGQGGANVLTF
16 TRBJ2-3 TRBD2 TRBV24-1 once TGTGCCACCAGTGAGCCCAGGAGCGGGGTAAAGGATACGCAGTATTTT CATSEPRSGVKDTQYF
16 TRBJ1-5 - TRBV20-1 - TGCAGTGCTAGAGATCCCGCGGGTTTAGGCAATCAGCCCCAGCATTTT CSARDPAGLGNQPQHF
13 TRBJ1-1 - TRBV7-8 many TGTGCCAGCAGCCACGACGGGAACACTGAAGCTTTCTTT CASSHDGNTEAFF
14 TRBJ1-1 TRBD1 TRBV7-2 many TGTGCCAGCAGCTTATGGGCAGGGGGGGATGAAGCTTTCTTT CASSLWAGGDEAFF
16 TRBJ2-1 TRBD2 TRBV20-1 - TGCAGTGCTAGAGATCTTAGGCGGGAGTATTACAATGAGCAGTTCTTC CSARDLRREYYNEQFF
14 TRBJ2-1 - TRBV7-2 - TGTGCCCGCAGCTTAGACCCGACTTTCAATGAGCAGTTCTTC CARSLDPTFNEQFF
14 TRBJ2-3 - TRBV12-3/TRBV12-4 many TGTGCCAGCAGTCCATTACGGGGCACAGATACGCAGTATTTT CASSPLRGTDTQYF
15 TRBJ2-1 - TRBV18 few TGTGCCAGCTCACCCAAGGAGGCCTTAACTATTGAGCAGTTCTTC CASSPKEALTIEQFF
15 TRBJ1-6 TRBD1 TRBV2 - TGTGCCAGCAGGAATCCGACAGGGAGGGATTCACCCCTCCACTTT CASRNPTGRDSPLHF
15 TRBJ1-2 - TRBV7-9 few TGTGCCAGCGGAACCCCCAGGGGAGGGAGCTATGGCTACACCTTC CASGTPRGGSYGYTF
14 TRBJ1-1 TRBD1 TRBV7-6 - TGTGCCAGCAGTCCCGGACAGGGCCTTCCTGAAGCTTTCTTT CASSPGQGLPEAFF
13 TRBJ1-5 - TRBV12-5 few TGTGCTTGTGCACAGGGAGTTGGCCAGCCCCAGCATTTT CACAQGVGQPQHF
15 TRBJ2-7 TRBD2 TRBV27 - TGTGCCAGCAGTTTATGGGCTAGCGGGAGCTACGAGCAGTACTTC CASSLWASGSYEQYF
14 TRBJ2-3 TRBD2 TRBV27 - TGTGCCAGCAGACGACTAGCGAGAGCAGATACGCAGTATTTT CASRRLARADTQYF
15 TRBJ1-1 - TRBV7-8 many TGTGCCAGCAGCTGGTCGGGTACGGGGGGCACTGAAGCTTTCTTT CASSWSGTGGTEAFF
14 TRBJ2-3 - TRBV15 - TGTGCCACCAGCAGGGACTTGAGGGCCGATACGCAGTATTTT CATSRDLRADTQYF
14 TRBJ1-3 - TRBV7-2 many TGTGCCAGCAGCGAAGGGGCCACGGGGAACACCATATATTTT CASSEGATGNTIYF
14 TRBJ2-5 - TRBV7-8 many TGTGCCAGCAGCCCAACCAGGGTTCAAGAGACCCAGTACTTC CASSPTRVQETQYF
19 TRBJ2-3 TRBD2 TRBV7-8 few TGTGCCAGCAGCTTAAGGACTAGCGGGAGTGGTGGTGTAACAGATACGCAGTATTTT CASSLRTSGSGGVTDTQYF
16 TRBJ2-3 TRBD1 TRBV7-2 many TGTGCCAGCAGCTTACAGGGACAGGGAAGCACAGATACGCAGTATTTT CASSLQGQGSTDTQYF
13 TRBJ2-7 TRBD1 TRBV20-1 - TGCAGTGCTCGCCGGGACAGGGGAAACGAGCAGTACTTC CSARRDRGNEQYF
14 TRBJ1-5 - TRBV7-2 many TGTGCCAGCAGCTTAGAGAGGGGCGATCAGCCCCAGCATTTT CASSLERGDQPQHF
14 TRBJ2-7 - TRBV6-2/TRBV6-3 few TGTGCCAGCAGTCCTGAATCGTTCTCCTACGAGCAGTACTTC CASSPESFSYEQYF
14 TRBJ2-3 - TRBV4-2 - TGTGCCAGCAGCCCCGGCCTCAGACTAGACCGGGAGTATTTT CASSPGLRLDREYF
13 TRBJ2-3 - TRBV6-1 - TGTGCCAGCAGCCGGACAGAGACAGATACGCAGTATTTT CASSRTETDTQYF
15 TRBJ2-3 - TRBV2 - TGTGCCAGCAGTGAAGATCAGGGGATGGCAGATACGCAGTATTTT CASSEDQGMADTQYF
15 TRBJ1-3 - TRBV6-4 once TGTGCCAGCAGTGATTTTACTCAGGGTCGGGACACCATATATTTT CASSDFTQGRDTIYF
14 TRBJ2-3 - TRBV7-3 few TGTGCCAGCACCATGGGCAGGAGCACAGATACGCAGTATTTT CASTMGRSTDTQYF